The 10 T cell receptor beta chains in this list originate from one sample, sequenced in a study of blood T cell repertoires in COVID-19. Sequenced by immunoSEQ multiplex PCR; TCRdb stores in-frame clones only, minus some. Of about 64,000 clones in the sample, about 81% are singletons; the top ten hold roughly an eighth. Material: peripheral blood. Receptor source: a human donor in a cohort sampled during active COVID-19.

The chain couples TRBV6-6 to TRBJ2-2; tentatively, D is TRBD2 (7 bases). The V end was cut by 4 bases, the J end by 4 bases, with 10 bases between. Germline CDR1 MNHNY, CDR2 SVGAGI (reference sequence). The CDR3 consists of 14 residues. CDR3 amino acids: CASSLRGATGELFF. The CDR3 nucleotides read TGTGCCAGCAGTTTACGGGGGGCCACCGGGGAGCTGTTTTTT.

The rearrangement joins TRBV28 to TRBJ1-2; a possible D gene is TRBD1 (5 bases). CDR1 is MDHEN and CDR2 is SYDVKM in the germline V gene. Trimming stripped 3 bases from V and 4 bases from J, with 12 bases between. The CDR3 consists of 14 residues. This CDR3 is CASSLGPGVYGYTF. CDR3 DNA sequence: TGTGCCAGCAGTTTGGGTCCGGGGGTCTATGGCTACACCTTC.

V gene TRBV7-5 combines with J gene TRBJ2-7; the D call TRBD1 from the table was never checked on the DNA. TRBV7-5 is a pseudogene. The length of the CDR3 is 11 residues. CDR3: CVRSAPSEQYV. The CDR3 region has the DNA TGTGTCAGAAGCGCCCCCAGCGAGCAGTACGTC.

The rearrangement links TRBV7-9 to TRBJ1-2; D is uncertain. Germline assignment: CDR1 SEHNR and CDR2 FQNEAQ (reference sequence). This CDR3 has 13 amino acids. The V and J ends lost 3 bases and 2 bases respectively, with 7 bases between them. The CDR3 nucleotides read TGTGCCAGCAGCTTGTTCCTAAACTATGGCTACACCTTC. Residues: CASSLFLNYGYTF.

J is TRBJ1-2 and V is TRBV5-6, with TRBD1 identical over 7 bases. This CDR3 contains 12 residues. Germline lookup yields CDR1 SGHDT and CDR2 YYEEEE. The trim removed 5 bases at V and 2 bases at J, leaving 0 bases unmatched. CDR3 amino acids: CASRQGNYGYTF. For the CDR3, the DNA is TGTGCCAGCAGACAGGGGAACTATGGCTACACCTTC.

This sequence joins TRBV30 and TRBJ1-1, with D possibly matching TRBD1 (5 bases). The CDR3 has 13 residues. V was pared by 0 bases and J by 7 bases, with 12 bases between. Germline CDR1 GTSNPN, CDR2 SVGIG (reference sequence). The CDR3 reads CAWSVRGSGEAFF. In nucleotides, the CDR3 is TGTGCCTGGAGTGTACGGGGGTCAGGTGAAGCTTTCTTT.

Sample share makes this clone medium-sized (0.01 to 0.1%). The chain employs TRBV15 and TRBJ1-3; the D is unclear. Per the germline V gene, CDR1 is LNHNV and CDR2 is YYDKDF (reference sequence). The CDR3 is made up of 13 amino acids. V lost 3 bases and J 2 bases, leaving 5 bases between the germline ends. The CDR3 nucleotides are TGTGCCACCAGCAGCGGGGCTGGAAACACCATATATTTT. The encoded protein is CATSSGAGNTIYF.

This rearrangement joins TRBV11-1 to TRBJ2-5, with TRBD2 as a possible D gene (5 bases). Trimming shortened V by 6 bases and J by 1 base, and 12 bases separated the two germline ends. Germline assignment: CDR1 SGHAT and CDR2 FQDESV (reference sequence). This CDR3 region has 14 residues. The CDR3, as DNA: TGTGCCAGCAGTCCCTCCGGGGTCCAAGAGACCCAGTACTTC. It is translated as CASSPSGVQETQYF.

The chain uses TRBV29-1 and TRBJ2-7; D perhaps matches TRBD2 (5 bases). This CDR3 has 11 residues. Germline lookup yields CDR1 SQVTM and CDR2 ANQGSEA. V lost 5 bases and J lost 3, with 8 bases in between. DNA for the CDR3: TGCAGCGTTTCTAGCTTCTACGAGCAGTACTTC. It is translated as CSVSSFYEQYF.

V is TRBV18 and J is TRBJ2-7; 7 bases fit TRBD1. Germline V gene sequence: CDR1 KGHSH, CDR2 LQKENI. CDR3 length: 16 amino acids. After removal of 1 base from V and 0 bases from J, the junction contained 6 bases not matched to a gene. This chain's CDR3 is CASSPQQGRSSYEQYF. The CDR3 nucleotides are TGTGCCAGCTCACCACAACAGGGGCGAAGCTCCTACGAGCAGTACTTC.